This T cell receptor (beta chain) was captured in a study of PD-1 blockade in classical Hodgkin lymphoma. To note about this clone: Its target is not known.

Per germline, CDR1 SGDLS and CDR2 YYNGEE. The length of the CDR3 is 14 residues. V was clipped by 3 bases and J by 1 base, with 8 bases between them. General study findings and limits: Nivolumab starters within 1 year of ASCT were excluded.

Method: immunoSEQ multiplex PCR; TCRdb's copy keeps in-frame clones and lacks some. The repertoire holds about 58,000 clones, with about 88% as singletons. Relapse was seen in all patients after autologous stem cell transplantation, and brentuximab vedotin exposure was variable. Sequences were derived from peripheral blood mononuclear cells (PBMCs), sampled before the second cycle of nivolumab. The chain is built from TRBV9 and TRBJ1-3; a weak D match, TRBD1 (6 bases). This receptor was taken from a human donor with classical Hodgkin lymphoma. DNA for the CDR3: TGTGCCAGCAGCGCAACAGGGTCTGGAAACACCATATATTTT. It specifies CASSATGSGNTIYF.